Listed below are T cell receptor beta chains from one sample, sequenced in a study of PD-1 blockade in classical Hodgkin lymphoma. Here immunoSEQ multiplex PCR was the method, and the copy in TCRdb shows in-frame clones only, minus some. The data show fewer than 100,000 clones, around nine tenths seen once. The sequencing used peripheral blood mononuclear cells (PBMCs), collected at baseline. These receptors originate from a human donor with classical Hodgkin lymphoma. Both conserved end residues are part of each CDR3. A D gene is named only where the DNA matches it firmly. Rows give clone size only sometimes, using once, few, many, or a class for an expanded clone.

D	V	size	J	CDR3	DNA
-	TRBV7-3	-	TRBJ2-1	CASSLTSRAYNEQFF	TGTGCCAGCAGCTTAACAAGCAGGGCATACAATGAGCAGTTCTTC
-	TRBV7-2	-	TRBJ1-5	CASSPSRGFYSNQPQHF	TGTGCCAGCAGCCCCTCGCGTGGGTTTTATAGCAATCAGCCCCAGCATTTT
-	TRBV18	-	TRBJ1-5	CASSPGENQPQHF	TGTGCCAGCTCACCCGGGGAGAATCAGCCCCAGCATTTT
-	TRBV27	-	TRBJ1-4	CASSIRATGVATNEKLFF	TGTGCCAGCAGTATCCGCGCAACAGGTGTTGCAACTAATGAAAAACTGTTTTTT
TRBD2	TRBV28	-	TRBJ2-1	CASSPSGRALYNEQFF	TGTGCCAGCAGTCCTAGCGGGAGGGCCCTCTACAATGAGCAGTTCTTC
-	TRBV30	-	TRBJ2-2	CAWSLGAFTGELFF	TGTGCCTGGAGTCTGGGGGCCTTCACCGGGGAGCTGTTTTTT
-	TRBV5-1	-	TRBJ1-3	CASSLELQSSGNTIYF	TGCGCCAGCAGCTTAGAGTTACAGAGCTCTGGAAACACCATATATTTT
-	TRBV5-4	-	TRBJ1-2	CASSPGWGNYGYTF	TGTGCCAGCAGTCCTGGATGGGGTAACTATGGCTACACCTTC
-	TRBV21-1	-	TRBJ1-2	CASSSQGTVYGYTF	TGTGCCAGCAGCTCCCAAGGGACAGTCTATGGCTACACCTTC
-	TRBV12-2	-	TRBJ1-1	CASHPISRAQAFF	TGTGCAAGTCACCCGATAAGTAGGGCTCAAGCTTTCTTT
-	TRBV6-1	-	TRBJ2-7	CASSEKVMAYEQYF	TGTGCCAGCAGTGAAAAAGTTATGGCCTACGAGCAGTACTTC
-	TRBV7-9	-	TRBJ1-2	CASSLGINYGYTF	TGTGCCAGCAGCTTGGGGATTAACTATGGCTACACCTTC
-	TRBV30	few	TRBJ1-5	CAWSVWTANQPQHF	TGTGCCTGGAGTGTTTGGACAGCAAATCAGCCCCAGCATTTT
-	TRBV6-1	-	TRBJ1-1	CASSERIYREGAEAFF	TGTGCCAGCAGTGAGCGGATCTACAGGGAGGGGGCTGAAGCTTTCTTT
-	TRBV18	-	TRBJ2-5	CASSLSGTRGGETQYF	TGTGCCAGCTCACTATCCGGGACACGGGGTGGAGAGACCCAGTACTTC
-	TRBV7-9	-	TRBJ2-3	CASSGLPHDTQYF	TGTGCCAGCAGCGGCTTGCCCCACGATACGCAGTATTTT
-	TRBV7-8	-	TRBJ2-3	CASSLILAGTDTQYF	TGTGCCAGCAGCTTAATCCTAGCTGGGACAGATACGCAGTATTTT
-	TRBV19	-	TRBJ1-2	CASSIRRIEGYTF	TGTGCCAGTAGTATTAGACGGATTGAAGGCTACACCTTC
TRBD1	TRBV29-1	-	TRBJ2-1	CSVADRGSYNEQFF	TGCAGCGTGGCCGACAGGGGATCCTACAATGAGCAGTTCTTC
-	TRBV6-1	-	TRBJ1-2	CASSEKGGRDNGYTF	TGTGCCAGCAGTGAAAAGGGCGGCAGGGACAATGGCTACACCTTC
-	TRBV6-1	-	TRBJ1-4	CASSEEPCQRATNEKLFF	TGTGCCAGCTCTGAAGAACCCTGCCAGAGGGCAACTAATGAAAAACTGTTTTTT
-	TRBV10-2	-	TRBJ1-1	CASSDRGGNTEAFF	TGCGCCAGCAGTGATCGGGGAGGGAACACTGAAGCTTTCTTT
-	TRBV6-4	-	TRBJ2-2	CASTPARRQTSGELFF	TGTGCCAGCACCCCTGCCCGCAGGCAAACATCCGGGGAGCTGTTTTTT
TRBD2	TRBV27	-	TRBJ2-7	CASSGGGGQGARFFEQYF	TGTGCCAGCAGTGGGGGCGGGGGGCAAGGGGCCAGGTTCTTCGAGCAGTACTTC
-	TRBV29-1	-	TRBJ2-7	CSVVSLSGAYEQYF	TGCAGCGTTGTATCCCTTTCGGGGGCCTACGAGCAGTACTTC
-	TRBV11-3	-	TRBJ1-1	CASSWAPRAEAFF	TGTGCCAGCAGTTGGGCACCGAGGGCTGAAGCTTTCTTT
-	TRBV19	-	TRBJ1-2	CASSQGHGYTF	TGTGCCAGTAGTCAGGGACATGGCTACACCTTC
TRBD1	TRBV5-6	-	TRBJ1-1	CASSYRQGAGDTEAFF	TGTGCCAGCAGCTACCGACAGGGGGCAGGGGACACTGAAGCTTTCTTT
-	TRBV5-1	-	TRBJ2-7	CASKPAVLNSYEQYF	TGCGCCAGCAAGCCCGCGGTTCTAAACTCCTACGAGCAGTACTTC
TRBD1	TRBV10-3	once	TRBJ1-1	CAISRTGNEAFF	TGTGCCATCAGCCGGACAGGGAATGAAGCTTTCTTT
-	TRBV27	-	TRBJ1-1	CASSLGRNTEAFF	TGTGCCAGCAGTTTGGGACGCAACACTGAAGCTTTCTTT
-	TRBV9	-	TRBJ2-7	CASSAGPNPYEQYF	TGTGCCAGCAGCGCCGGGCCTAACCCCTACGAGCAGTACTTC
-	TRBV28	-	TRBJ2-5	CASRFGGTGRETQYF	TGTGCCAGCAGGTTCGGCGGGACTGGGAGAGAGACCCAGTACTTC
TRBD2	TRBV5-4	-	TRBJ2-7	CASSPSAGGDYEQYF	TGTGCCAGCAGCCCTTCAGCGGGAGGCGACTACGAGCAGTACTTC
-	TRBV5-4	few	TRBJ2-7	CASSLEVSASSYEQYF	TGTGCCAGCAGCTTGGAGGTTAGCGCCAGCTCCTACGAGCAGTACTTC
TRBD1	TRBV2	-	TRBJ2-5	CASSEALLGDRGRGETQYF	TGTGCCAGCAGTGAAGCGCTTCTGGGGGACAGGGGCCGAGGGGAGACCCAGTACTTC
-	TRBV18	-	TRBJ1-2	CASSTQTGRANYGYTF	TGTGCCAGCTCGACCCAGACAGGACGAGCTAACTATGGCTACACCTTC
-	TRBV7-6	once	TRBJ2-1	CASSLGTTNGGEQFF	TGTGCCAGCAGCTTAGGAACGACAAACGGCGGTGAGCAGTTCTTC
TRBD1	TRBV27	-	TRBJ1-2	CASSSLGTGEYGYTF	TGTGCCAGCAGTTCCCTCGGGACAGGAGAGTATGGCTACACCTTC
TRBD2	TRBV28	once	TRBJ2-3	CASSLPRGGLAGTDTQYF	TGTGCCAGCAGTTTACCCCGAGGGGGACTAGCGGGTACAGATACGCAGTATTTT